Shown below are 32 T cell receptor beta chains from a single sample sequenced in a study of memory CD4+ T cells and cytomegalovirus serostatus. Some clones are missing from TCRdb's copy, which holds only in-frame ones; the method was immunoSEQ multiplex PCR. The sample includes tens of thousands of clones, about three quarters of them seen just once. The sort gate was single viable CD3+CD4+CD8-CD45RO+ cells for memory CD4+ T cells. The sequencing input was memory CD4+ T cells from blood. All receptors come from an adult in good health and CMV-seropositive.

This sequence joins TRBV28 and TRBJ1-1; D not certain. CDR1 is MDHEN and CDR2 is SYDVKM in the germline V gene. V shed 6 bases and J shed 6 bases, with 23 bases lying between them. The length of the CDR3 is 16 residues. The CDR3 DNA sequence: TGTGCCAGCAGCATATCGTCCGCTCGAAGACGAGCTGAAGCTTTCTTT. This sequence encodes CASSISSARRRAEAFF.

This chain uses TRBV7-9 with TRBJ2-1; TRBD1 is a possible D gene (7 bases). This CDR3 comprises 12 residues. Germline CDR1 SEHNR, CDR2 FQNEAQ (reference sequence). V gave up 5 bases and J gave up 16 bases, with 18 bases separating them. CDR3 sequence reads: CASSPRGDSHFF. DNA for the CDR3: TGTGCCAGCAGCCCGAGGGGGGACAGCCACTTCTTC. Combining the CDR3 with reference TRBV7-9 and TRBJ2-1 gives the whole variable domain DTGVSQNPRHKITKRGQNVTFRCDPISEHNRLYWYRQTLGQGPEFLTYFQNEAQLEKSRLLSDRFSAERPKGSFSTLEIQRTEQGDSAMYLCASSPRGDSHFFGPGTRLTVL.

The rearrangement joins TRBV27 to TRBJ2-3, with 9 positions matching TRBD2. Per germline, CDR1 MNHEY and CDR2 SMNVEV (reference sequence). The ends lost 5 bases at V and 3 bases at J; junction bases unmatched: 21. The CDR3 contains 20 residues. CDR3 sequence (DNA): TGTGCCAGCAGTCGCCGGGGACGCGGGAGGGATGTCATGGGGACAGATACGCAGTATTTT. Protein: CASSRRGRGRDVMGTDTQYF.

The sample holds a few counts of this clone. This rearrangement joins TRBV29-1 to TRBJ1-1, with TRBD1 matching 9 bases. The V gene's germline CDR1 is SQVTM and CDR2 ANQGSEA. CDR3 size: 13 residues. V dropped 4 bases and J dropped 5; count of bases not matched to a gene: 5. CDR3 region: CSVATGGKTEAFF. Here the CDR3 DNA reads TGCAGCGTTGCGACAGGGGGAAAGACTGAAGCTTTCTTT.

The chain links TRBV6-6 to TRBJ2-7, with a possible D match to TRBD1 (6 bases). The CDR3 runs to 15 residues. V was cut by 7 bases and J by 2 bases, with 18 bases left in between. Germline CDR1 reads MNHNY; CDR2 reads SVGAGI (reference sequence). The CDR3: CASTFNRDTTYEQYF. The DNA for the CDR3 is TGTGCCAGCACCTTTAACCGGGACACAACCTACGAGCAGTACTTC.

This clone was seen once. V usage is TRBV4-2 and J usage is TRBJ2-5; D may be TRBD2 (5 bases). CDR1 LGHNA and CDR2 YNFKEQ come from the germline V gene. The germline V and J ends were trimmed by 0 bases and 7 bases, with 12 bases remaining between them. This CDR3 is built from 14 residues. CDR3 DNA sequence: TGTGCCAGCAGCCAAGAGTCCCTAGCAGGGACCCAGTACTTC. Translating gives CASSQESLAGTQYF.

The gene calls are TRBV25-1 and TRBJ2-1; D unresolved. The CDR3 totals 11 residues. Trimming took off 5 bases at V and 5 bases at J, with 4 bases between the two ends. Germline assignment: CDR1 MGHDK and CDR2 SYGVNS. CDR3 amino acids: CASSRNNEQFF. The CDR3 region has the DNA TGTGCCAGCAGTCGGAACAATGAGCAGTTCTTC.

This clone appeared once. The chain uses TRBV11-2 and TRBJ2-5; 11 bases map to TRBD2. The V gene's germline CDR1 is SGHAT and CDR2 FQNNGV. The V segment lost 5 bases and the J segment 3 bases; nucleotides outside the gene matches: 5. The CDR3 length is 15 residues. In DNA, the CDR3 is TGTGCCAGCAGCCGACTAGCGGGAAAGGAAGAGACCCAGTACTTC. Translating gives CASSRLAGKEETQYF.

The chain links TRBV11-2 to TRBJ1-1; 8 bases are a match to TRBD1. The CDR3 covers 15 residues. The germline V gene has CDR1 SGHAT and CDR2 FQNNGV. The V segment lost 5 bases and the J segment 2 bases; nucleotides outside the gene matches: 7. CDR3 sequence reads: CASSITGTGNTEAFF. The CDR3 region has the DNA TGTGCCAGCAGCATTACCGGGACAGGAAACACTGAAGCTTTCTTT.

The chain joins TRBV2 to TRBJ2-2; 8 bases align to TRBD2. The CDR3 totals 15 residues. V lost 5 bases, J lost 4 bases, and 6 bases stayed unmatched. Germline CDR1 SNHLY, CDR2 FYNNEI. The CDR3 is CASSLFSGTTGELFF. Here the CDR3 DNA reads TGTGCCAGCAGTTTGTTTAGCGGGACCACCGGGGAGCTGTTTTTT.

The chain is built from TRBV5-1 and TRBJ2-2; D call uncertain. Germline assignment: CDR1 SGHRS and CDR2 YFSETQ. The ends were cut back, 8 bases at V and 7 bases at J, with 6 bases in the middle. The CDR3 has 10 residues. The chain's CDR3 is CARGFGELFF. CDR3 DNA: TGCGCCAGGGGTTTCGGGGAGCTGTTTTTT. The full variable domain, with the rest looked up from reference TRBV5-1 and TRBJ2-2, is KAGVTQTPRYLIKTRGQQVTLSCSPISGHRSVSWYQQTPGQGLQFLFEYFSETQRNKGNFPGRFSGRQFSNSRSEMNVSTLELGDSALYLCARGFGELFFGEGSRLTVL.

This chain links TRBV5-4 with TRBJ1-1, with TRBD1 identical over 8 bases. V shed 0 bases, J shed 1 base, and the junction held 5 bases outside the gene matches. Germline loops: CDR1 SGHNT, CDR2 YYREEE (reference sequence). The CDR3 runs to 16 residues. The DNA of the CDR3 is TGTGCCAGCAGCTTGGTTGGACAGGGAGCGAACACTGAAGCTTTCTTT. Translation: CASSLVGQGANTEAFF.

The chain links TRBV27 to TRBJ2-1; D unresolved. The V gene lost 5 bases and the J gene lost 9 bases, with 14 bases spanning the gap. Germline V gene lookup returns CDR1 MNHEY and CDR2 SMNVEV (reference sequence). The CDR3 sequence is 13 residues long. CDR3 nucleotide sequence: TGTGCCAGCAGTAACCCTAGGCTAGGTGAGCAGTTCTTC. This encodes CASSNPRLGEQFF.

The genes are TRBV28 and TRBJ2-2; possible D gene TRBD2, 6 bases. The CDR3 contains 14 residues. The V gene lost 7 bases and the J gene lost 5 bases, with 14 bases spanning the gap. Per germline, CDR1 MDHEN and CDR2 SYDVKM. The CDR3 DNA reads as TGTGCCAGCATAGTGGGAGGAAGGACCGGGGAGCTGTTTTTT. It specifies CASIVGGRTGELFF.

The chain links TRBV5-6 to TRBJ1-2; 8 bases are a match to TRBD1. The germline V gene has CDR1 SGHDT and CDR2 YYEEEE. The CDR3 sequence is 15 residues long. With V trimmed by 4 bases and J by 5 bases, 10 bases remained unmatched. DNA of the CDR3: TGTGCCAGCAGCCCGGCCCAGGGGGCTTTATATGGCTACACCTTC. Amino acids: CASSPAQGALYGYTF.

The chain has TRBV5-1 and TRBJ2-5; no clear D gene. V lost 4 bases to trimming and J lost 5 bases, with 15 bases between them. This CDR3 region has 14 residues. Germline lookup yields CDR1 SGHRS and CDR2 YFSETQ. In DNA form, the CDR3 reads TGCGCCAGCAGCGGGGTTCCCGTTAGGGAGACCCAGTACTTC. Amino acid sequence: CASSGVPVRETQYF.

This chain joins TRBV30 and TRBJ1-2; the match to TRBD1 covers 8 bases. This CDR3 is 11 amino acids long. The ends lost 4 bases at V and 6 bases at J; junction bases unmatched: 1. Germline V gives CDR1 GTSNPN, CDR2 SVGIG (reference sequence). The CDR3 nucleotides read TGTGCCTGGAAGACAGGGGATGGCTACACCTTC. Its protein is CAWKTGDGYTF.

The chain employs TRBV4-3 and TRBJ2-3; D is unclear. Between the trimmed V and J ends, which lost 1 base and 0 bases, there was a span of 5 bases. CDR3 length: 14 residues. Germline assignment: CDR1 LGHNA and CDR2 YSLEER. The CDR3 DNA sequence: TGCGCCAGCAGCCAAGGGAGCAGCACAGATACGCAGTATTTT. Its translation is CASSQGSSTDTQYF.

This rearrangement joins TRBV25-1 to TRBJ2-3; 9 positions match TRBD1. The V and J ends lost 4 bases and 4 bases, in that order; junction bases with no gene match: 0. The CDR3 spans 13 residues. The V gene's germline CDR1 is MGHDK and CDR2 SYGVNS. CDR3 DNA sequence: TGTGCCAGCAGTGGGACAGGGGCAGATACGCAGTATTTT. It translates to CASSGTGADTQYF.

By proportion, this clone is medium-sized. The rearrangement uses TRBV2 and TRBJ2-3; the D is unclear. V lost 5 bases to trimming and J lost 2 bases, with 8 bases between them. The CDR3 is made up of 13 amino acids. Germline V CDR1 and CDR2: SNHLY, FYNNEI. The CDR3 here is CASSQDYTDTQYF. CDR3 in DNA: TGTGCCAGCAGTCAGGATTACACAGATACGCAGTATTTT.

This clone was seen just once. The rearrangement uses TRBV7-3 and TRBJ1-6; D gene unclear. The CDR3 covers 14 residues. V was trimmed by 2 bases and J by 8 bases, leaving 10 bases between them. Germline V lookup: CDR1 SGHTA, CDR2 FQGTGA. The CDR3 coding sequence is TGTGCCAGCAGCTTAGATAGGACGTATTCACCCCTCCACTTT. Translating gives CASSLDRTYSPLHF.

This sequence joins TRBV13 and TRBJ2-7; 13 nucleotides align to TRBD2. CDR1 and CDR2 from the germline V gene are PRHDT and FYEKMQ (reference sequence). V shed 5 bases, J shed 2 bases, and the junction held 3 bases outside the gene matches. This CDR3 contains 15 residues. CDR3 amino acids: CASSPGLAGAYEQYF. The DNA for the CDR3 is TGTGCCAGCAGCCCCGGACTAGCGGGGGCCTACGAGCAGTACTTC.

This chain uses TRBV6-1 with TRBJ2-7; tentatively, D is TRBD2 (5 bases). This CDR3 spans 12 amino acids. Germline V gene lookup returns CDR1 MNHNS and CDR2 SASEGT. With 2 bases removed from V and 6 bases from J, the gap between germline ends came to 8 bases. The CDR3: CASSERGFEQYF. DNA for the CDR3: TGTGCCAGCAGTGAAAGAGGGTTCGAGCAGTACTTC.

The rearrangement links TRBV5-8 to TRBJ1-2; 7 bases map to TRBD1. This CDR3 is 15 amino acids long. Germline CDR1 is SGHTS and CDR2 is YDEGEE. The V and J ends lost 3 bases and 1 base, in that order; junction bases with no gene match: 6. CDR3 in DNA: TGTGCCAGCAGCTCCGGACAGGTTTATAACTATGGCTACACCTTC. Its translation: CASSSGQVYNYGYTF.

The V call is TRBV5-1, the J call TRBJ2-3; D ambiguous. The germline V gene has CDR1 SGHRS and CDR2 YFSETQ. V was trimmed by 0 bases and J by 4 bases, leaving 9 bases between them. The CDR3 is made up of 14 amino acids. The CDR3 protein is CASSLDGWADTQYF. DNA of the CDR3: TGCGCCAGCAGCTTGGATGGGTGGGCAGATACGCAGTATTTT. The variable domain in full, completed from reference TRBV5-1 and TRBJ2-3, reads KAGVTQTPRYLIKTRGQQVTLSCSPISGHRSVSWYQQTPGQGLQFLFEYFSETQRNKGNFPGRFSGRQFSNSRSEMNVSTLELGDSALYLCASSLDGWADTQYFGPGTRLTVL.

The CDR3 spells CASSPLPGPSGPNTGELFF. CDR3 DNA sequence: TGTGCCAGCTCACCCCTACCTGGACCGTCCGGTCCGAACACCGGGGAGCTGTTTTTT. V is TRBV18 and J is TRBJ2-2; D call uncertain. The ends were cut back, 3 bases at V and 0 bases at J, with 20 bases in the middle. The germline CDR1 and CDR2 sequences are KGHSH and LQKENI. This CDR3 has 19 residues.

The V and J genes are TRBV6-5 and TRBJ1-4, with D possibly matching TRBD1 (5 bases). The CDR3 is 16 residues long. The germline V gene has CDR1 MNHEY and CDR2 SVGAGI. V lost 0 bases and J 7 bases, leaving 15 bases between the germline ends. CDR3 sequence reads: CASSYSIEGSGEKLFF. The CDR3 bases are TGTGCCAGCAGTTACTCTATTGAGGGGTCGGGTGAAAAACTGTTTTTT.

DNA of the CDR3: TGTGCCAGCAGTGAAGCGCTTCGGGGGTACGAGCAGTACTTC. This encodes CASSEALRGYEQYF. This chain connects TRBV6-1 to TRBJ2-7, with a possible D match to TRBD2 (6 bases). This CDR3 region has 14 residues. Per the germline V gene, CDR1 is MNHNS and CDR2 is SASEGT. Trimming removed 0 bases from V and 4 bases from J, with 10 bases in between.

This chain links TRBV2 with TRBJ2-7; no clear D gene. The germline V gene encodes CDR1 SNHLY and CDR2 FYNNEI. The V end was cut by 7 bases, the J end by 7 bases, with 17 bases between. This CDR3 is 13 amino acids long. As DNA, the CDR3 is TGTGCCAGCACAGTGACTGAGAGAGAGGAGCAGTACGTC. Protein product: CASTVTEREEQYV.

V usage is TRBV9 and J usage is TRBJ2-3, with 13 bases that match TRBD2. Losses at the gene ends were 0 bases for V and 6 bases for J; bases not matched to a gene: 7. Germline-derived CDR1 and CDR2 are SGDLS and YYNGEE. This CDR3 has 17 residues. The CDR3 DNA reads as TGTGCCAGCAGCGTAGGACTAGCGGGAGGAGGGGCGGATACGCAGTATTTT. Amino acids: CASSVGLAGGGADTQYF.

This sequence joins TRBV4-2 and TRBJ2-2; 9 nucleotides match TRBD2. CDR3 length: 17 residues. Germline assignment: CDR1 LGHNA and CDR2 YNFKEQ. The V and J ends lost 5 bases and 4 bases, in that order; junction bases with no gene match: 11. The CDR3 loop is CASSTHPASGITGELFF. The CDR3, as DNA: TGTGCCAGCAGCACCCACCCGGCTAGCGGGATCACCGGGGAGCTGTTTTTT.

This chain uses TRBV7-7 with TRBJ2-7, with TRBD2 matching 10 bases. Germline CDR1 reads SSHAT; CDR2 reads FNYEAQ (reference sequence). J gave up 5 bases and V 7 bases, and 20 bases lay outside the gene matches. The CDR3 spans 18 residues. This CDR3 is CASMSGRAAPPAVDEQYF. In DNA, the CDR3 is TGTGCCAGCATGAGCGGGAGGGCAGCTCCACCCGCGGTTGACGAGCAGTACTTC. Full variable domain (missing parts from reference TRBV7-7 and TRBJ2-7): GAGVSQSPRYKVTKRGQDVTLRCDPISSHATLYWYQQALGQGPEFLTYFNYEAQPDKSGLPSDRFSAERPEGSISTLTIQRTEQRDSAMYRCASMSGRAAPPAVDEQYFGPGTRLTVT.